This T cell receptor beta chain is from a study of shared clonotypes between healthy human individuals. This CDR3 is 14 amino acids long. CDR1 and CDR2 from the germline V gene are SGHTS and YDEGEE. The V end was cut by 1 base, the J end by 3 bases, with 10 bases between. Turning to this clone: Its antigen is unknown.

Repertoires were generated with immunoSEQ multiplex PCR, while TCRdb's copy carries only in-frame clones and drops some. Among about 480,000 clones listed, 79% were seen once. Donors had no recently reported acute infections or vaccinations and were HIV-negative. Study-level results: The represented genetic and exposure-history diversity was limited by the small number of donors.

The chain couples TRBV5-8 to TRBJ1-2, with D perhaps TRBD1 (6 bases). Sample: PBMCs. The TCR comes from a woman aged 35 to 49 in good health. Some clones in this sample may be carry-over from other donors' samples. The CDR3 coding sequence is TGTGCCAGCAGCTTGCAGGGGCCCGACTATGGCTACACCTTC. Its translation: CASSLQGPDYGYTF.